This entry lists 10 T cell receptor beta chains sequenced from one sample in a study of OX40 agonist ivuxolimab in advanced cancers. Some clones are missing from TCRdb's copy, which holds only in-frame ones; the method was immunoSEQ multiplex PCR. The sample has 30,000 or so clones, 90% seen once. Sequencing used CD4+ or CD8+ T cells sorted from blood, obtained in a trial of the OX40 agonist ivuxolimab. All receptors come from an adult with an advanced solid tumor such as melanoma, head and neck, liver or kidney cancer.

The chain is built from TRBV7-9 and TRBJ2-7, with TRBD1 matching 7 bases. This CDR3 has 16 amino acids. Per germline, CDR1 SEHNR and CDR2 FQNEAQ (reference sequence). V was pared by 6 bases and J by 5 bases, with 16 bases of the junction left unmatched. The CDR3 DNA reads TGTGCCAGCAGGGCCGACAGGGACGGGTTGTTGAACGAGCAGTACTTC. Translated, it gives CASRADRDGLLNEQYF.

The chain combines TRBV6-1 with TRBJ1-1, with D perhaps matching TRBD1 (6 bases). The CDR3 covers 14 residues. The germline V and J ends were trimmed by 11 bases and 3 bases, with 19 bases remaining between them. Germline loops: CDR1 MNHNS, CDR2 SASEGT. CDR3 DNA: TGTGCCCTGTTCCTAGAGGCAGGGGACACTGAAGCTTTCTTT. Translation: CALFLEAGDTEAFF.

V usage is TRBV28 and J usage is TRBJ2-1; 10 bases line up with TRBD2. The V gene end was trimmed by 5 bases and the J gene end by 2 bases; junction bases not matched to a gene: 6. The germline CDR1 and CDR2 sequences are MDHEN and SYDVKM. CDR3 length equals 16 residues. CDR3 in DNA: TGTGCCAGCAGTCCAGAGCGGGAGGGGGCCTACAATGAGCAGTTCTTC. Translating it yields CASSPEREGAYNEQFF.

The table lists this clone with a few counts. The chain recombines TRBV7-2 with TRBJ1-2; no clear D gene. Between the trimmed V and J ends, which lost 2 bases and 6 bases, there was a span of 10 bases. The CDR3 has 13 residues. Germline V gives CDR1 SGHTA, CDR2 FQGNSA. This CDR3 reads CASSLSPADGYTF. The CDR3 nucleotides are TGTGCCAGCAGCTTAAGCCCCGCGGATGGCTACACCTTC. Filled out from reference TRBV7-2 and TRBJ1-2, the complete variable domain reads GAGVSQSPSNKVTEKGKDVELRCDPISGHTALYWYRQSLGQGLEFLIYFQGNSAPDKSGLPSDRFSAERTGGSVSTLTIQRTQQEDSAVYLCASSLSPADGYTFGSGTRLTVV.

The V and J genes are TRBV30 and TRBJ2-7; 7 nucleotides line up with TRBD1. V shed 0 bases, J shed 4 bases, and the junction held 3 bases outside the gene matches. The CDR3 extends over 13 amino acids. Germline V CDR1 and CDR2: GTSNPN, SVGIG (reference sequence). CDR3 protein: CAWSVGQSYEQYF. CDR3 nucleotide sequence: TGTGCCTGGAGTGTGGGACAGTCATACGAGCAGTACTTC.

This chain links TRBV27 with TRBJ2-7, with 14 bases identical to TRBD2. The CDR3 is made up of 15 amino acids. Germline V gives CDR1 MNHEY, CDR2 SMNVEV (reference sequence). V lost 5 bases to trimming and J lost 5 bases; unmatched junction nucleotides: 5. The chain's CDR3 is CASSPGLAGVHEQYF. CDR3 DNA sequence: TGTGCCAGCAGTCCGGGACTAGCGGGAGTCCACGAGCAGTACTTC.

This chain uses TRBV7-9 with TRBJ1-4, with D maybe TRBD1 (6 bases). The germline V and J ends were trimmed by 4 bases and 5 bases, with 20 bases remaining between them. From germline, CDR1 is SEHNR and CDR2 FQNEAQ (reference sequence). The CDR3 runs to 17 residues. The CDR3 here is CASSSITSGVVNEKLFF. CDR3 nucleotides: TGTGCCAGCAGCTCAATAACTTCAGGGGTCGTAAATGAAAAACTGTTTTTT.

The V call is TRBV10-2, the J call TRBJ2-5, with D tentatively TRBD1 or TRBD2 (6 bases each). The CDR3 runs to 19 residues. V lost 0 bases, J lost 2 bases, and 22 bases lay in between. Germline V gene data show CDR1 as WSHSY and CDR2 as SAAADI. Written as DNA, the CDR3 is TGCGCCAGCAGTGAGTCGGTCAGGCGGGGAGCAAGGGGGCAAGAGACCCAGTACTTC. As protein: CASSESVRRGARGQETQYF.

The chain joins TRBV7-9 to TRBJ2-4, with D uncertain. The length of the CDR3 is 14 residues. V lost 1 base and J 6 bases, leaving 10 bases between the germline ends. CDR1 is SEHNR, CDR2 FQNEAQ, per germline (reference sequence). CDR3 residues: CASSLVPDGNIQYF. CDR3 nucleotides: TGTGCCAGCAGCTTAGTCCCCGATGGAAACATTCAGTACTTC.

The chain joins TRBV6-1 to TRBJ2-1; 10 bases are a match to TRBD1. This CDR3 region has 16 residues. CDR1 is MNHNS, CDR2 SASEGT, per germline. V gave up 4 bases and J gave up 6 bases; unmatched junction bases: 9. The CDR3 here is CASSARQGAVGNEQFF. CDR3 in DNA: TGTGCCAGCAGTGCCCGACAGGGGGCGGTCGGCAATGAGCAGTTCTTC.